What follows are 3 T cell receptor beta chains derived from one specimen sequenced in a study of T-cell memory formation after mild COVID-19. TCRdb reprocessed the 5' RACE reads via MiXCR and lists one record per CDR3 protein. The sample shows under 250,000 distinct CDR3 sequences, 15% of them seen only once. Sample: PBMCs or a T cell subset sorted from them (not recorded which). These TCRs come from an adult woman who had mild COVID-19 (a few samples of this study predate the infection). Cell type and time point are not known.

In its sample, this clonotype was seen once. A much larger clone differs by one base, so this may be a read error. The final CDR3 position lacks the conserved phenylalanine or tryptophan, pointing to a likely read error. The chain couples TRBV7-7 to TRBJ2-6; D unresolved. Germline V gives CDR1 SSHAT, CDR2 FNYEAQ (reference sequence). The CDR3 is made up of 14 amino acids. V lost 5 bases and J lost 4, with 9 bases in between. CDR3 sequence (DNA): TGTGCCAGCAGCCCGACTTCAGGGGCCAACGTCCTGACTTCC. This gives the protein CASSPTSGANVLTS.

As DNA, the CDR3 is TGTGCCAGCAGCTTGTGGGGTTCGTCTCTCTCTGGAAACACCATATATTTT. Its translation is CASSLWGSSLSGNTIYF. The V gene is TRBV5-5, the J gene TRBJ1-3, with D hard to call. The CDR3 extends over 17 amino acids. CDR1 SGHKS and CDR2 YYEKEE come from the germline V gene (reference sequence). V lost 1 base and J 0 bases, leaving 14 bases between the germline ends.

V gene TRBV28 combines with J gene TRBJ2-7; 8 bases align to TRBD1. This CDR3 region has 16 residues. With V trimmed by 4 bases and J by 6 bases, 14 bases remained unmatched. Germline V gene lookup returns CDR1 MDHEN and CDR2 SYDVKM. Written as DNA, the CDR3 is TGTGCCAGCAGTTCCGCCCGTGACAGGGGTATTAGCGAGCAGTACTTC. As protein: CASSSARDRGISEQYF.